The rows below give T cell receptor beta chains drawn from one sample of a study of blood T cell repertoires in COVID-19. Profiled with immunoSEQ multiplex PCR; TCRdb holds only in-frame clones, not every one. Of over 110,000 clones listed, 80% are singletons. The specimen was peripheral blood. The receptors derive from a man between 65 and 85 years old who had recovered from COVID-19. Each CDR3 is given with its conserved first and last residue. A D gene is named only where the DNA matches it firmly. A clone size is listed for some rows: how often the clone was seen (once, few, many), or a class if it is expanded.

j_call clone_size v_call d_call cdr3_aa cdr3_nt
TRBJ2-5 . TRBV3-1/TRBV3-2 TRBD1 CASSQVGQGGLETQYF TGTGCCAGCAGCCAAGTGGGACAGGGCGGACTGGAGACCCAGTACTTC
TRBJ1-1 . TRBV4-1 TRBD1 CASSPKDRVGTEAFF TGCGCCAGCAGCCCTAAGGACAGGGTGGGGACTGAAGCTTTCTTT
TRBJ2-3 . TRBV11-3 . CASSFFSGTDTQYF TGTGCCAGCAGCTTTTTTAGCGGCACAGATACGCAGTATTTT
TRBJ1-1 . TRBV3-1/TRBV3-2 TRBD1 CASSQDADRQAFF TGTGCCAGCAGCCAAGATGCGGACAGGCAAGCTTTCTTT
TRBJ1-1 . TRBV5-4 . CAVEHRNTEAFF TGTGCCGTGGAACACAGGAACACTGAAGCTTTCTTT
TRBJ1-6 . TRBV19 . CASSWWRSGGLLIDNSPLHF TGTGCCAGTAGTTGGTGGCGGTCAGGAGGGCTTCTCATTGATAATTCACCCCTCCACTTT
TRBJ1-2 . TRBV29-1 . CSGVQGDYGYTF TGCAGCGGTGTACAGGGAGACTATGGCTACACCTTC
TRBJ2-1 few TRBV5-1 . CASSLGELYREQFF TGCGCCAGCAGCTTGGGTGAGCTTTATAGAGAGCAGTTCTTC
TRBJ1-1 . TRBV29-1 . CSVAIGEAFF TGCAGCGTTGCGATCGGTGAAGCTTTCTTT
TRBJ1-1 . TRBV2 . CASSANRVNTEAFF TGTGCCAGCAGTGCAAACAGGGTAAACACTGAAGCTTTCTTT
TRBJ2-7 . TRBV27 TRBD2 CASSLGTSGTYEQYF TGTGCCAGCAGTTTAGGGACTAGCGGGACCTACGAGCAGTACTTC
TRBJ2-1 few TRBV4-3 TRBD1 CASSPGTGLYNEQFF TGCGCCAGCAGCCCAGGGACAGGCCTCTACAATGAGCAGTTCTTC
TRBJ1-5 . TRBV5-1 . CASSLATGSNQPQHF TGCGCCAGCAGCTTGGCCACGGGAAGCAATCAGCCCCAGCATTTT
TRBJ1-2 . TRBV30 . CAWSAGLIGGYTF TGTGCCTGGAGTGCAGGGTTAATTGGGGGCTACACCTTC
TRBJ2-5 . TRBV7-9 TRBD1 CASSLLTGYQETQYF TGTGCCAGCAGCTTACTGACAGGGTACCAAGAGACCCAGTACTTC
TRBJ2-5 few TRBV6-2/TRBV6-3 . CASSYSTSMGGETQYF TGTGCCAGCAGTTACTCGACAAGTATGGGGGGAGAGACCCAGTACTTC
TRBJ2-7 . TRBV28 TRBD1 CASSLERDRDYEQYF TGTGCCAGCAGTTTGGAACGGGACAGGGACTACGAGCAGTACTTC
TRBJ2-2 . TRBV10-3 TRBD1 CATAGGLPGELFF TGTGCCACCGCAGGGGGCCTCCCCGGGGAGCTGTTTTTT
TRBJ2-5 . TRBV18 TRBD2 CASSPPAGVSYQETQYF TGTGCCAGCTCACCACCGGCGGGGGTCTCGTACCAAGAGACCCAGTACTTC
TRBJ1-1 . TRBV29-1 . CSVLQQGIQGTEAFF TGCAGCGTTTTACAACAGGGTATTCAAGGGACTGAAGCTTTCTTT
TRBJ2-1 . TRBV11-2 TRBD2 CASSSYSGREYNEQFF TGTGCCAGCAGCTCCTATAGCGGGAGGGAGTACAATGAGCAGTTCTTC
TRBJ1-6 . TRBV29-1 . CSVSPDTNSPLHF TGCAGCGTATCCCCGGACACTAATTCACCCCTCCACTTT
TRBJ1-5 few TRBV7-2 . CASSDSRGIGNQPQHF TGTGCCAGCAGCGATAGTCGGGGTATTGGCAATCAGCCCCAGCATTTT
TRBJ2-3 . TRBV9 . CASSLRDFGTDTQYF TGTGCCAGCAGCCTTCGGGACTTCGGGACAGATACGCAGTATTTT
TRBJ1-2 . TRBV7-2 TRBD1 CASSSRQGLAYGYTF TGTGCCAGCAGCTCCCGACAGGGGTTAGCCTATGGCTACACCTTC
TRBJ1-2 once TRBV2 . CASSEEGMSHGYTF TGTGCCAGCAGTGAGGAGGGTATGAGTCATGGCTACACCTTC
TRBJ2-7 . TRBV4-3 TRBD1 CASSQRRWDRGSEQYF TGCGCCAGCAGCCAAAGGCGGTGGGACAGGGGGAGCGAGCAGTACTTC
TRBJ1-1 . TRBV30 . CAWSSLGPRHTEAFF TGTGCCTGGAGTTCCCTGGGGCCCCGACACACTGAAGCTTTCTTT
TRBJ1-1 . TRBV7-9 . CASSSRTDMNTEAFF TGTGCCAGCAGCTCCCGGACAGATATGAACACTGAAGCTTTCTTT
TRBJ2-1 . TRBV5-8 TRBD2 CASSLAPGTSGRMGDNEQFF TGTGCCAGCAGCTTGGCCCCCGGGACTAGCGGGAGGATGGGCGACAATGAGCAGTTCTTC
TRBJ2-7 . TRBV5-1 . CASSLVPGPYEQYF TGCGCCAGCAGCTTGGTTCCAGGGCCCTACGAGCAGTACTTC
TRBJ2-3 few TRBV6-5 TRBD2 CASSQTSGPTDTQYF TGTGCCAGCAGTCAAACTAGCGGGCCCACAGATACGCAGTATTTT
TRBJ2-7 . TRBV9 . CASSVAGESFYEQYF TGTGCCAGCAGCGTAGCTGGGGAGTCTTTCTACGAGCAGTACTTC
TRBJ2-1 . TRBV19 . CASSISGGDYNEQFF TGTGCCAGTAGTATTTCTGGCGGAGACTACAATGAGCAGTTCTTC
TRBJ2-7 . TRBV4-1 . CASSQPGLGISEQYF TGCGCCAGCAGCCAACCGGGACTCGGAATCTCCGAGCAGTACTTC
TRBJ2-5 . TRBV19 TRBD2 CASSIGGGVGETQYF TGTGCCAGTAGTATAGGCGGGGGAGTGGGGGAGACCCAGTACTTC
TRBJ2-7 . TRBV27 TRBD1 CASSPGTGATEEQYF TGTGCCAGCAGTCCCGGGACAGGGGCCACGGAAGAGCAGTACTTC
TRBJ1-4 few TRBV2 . CASSEPRVEEKLFF TGTGCCAGCAGTGAACCCAGGGTTGAGGAAAAACTGTTTTTT
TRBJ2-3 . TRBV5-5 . CASIGGRGTDTQYF TGTGCCAGCATCGGAGGGCGCGGGACAGATACGCAGTATTTT
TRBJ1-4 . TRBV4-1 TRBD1 CASSQDRGQGAGTNEKLFF TGCGCCAGCAGCCAAGATCGGGGACAGGGGGCCGGAACTAATGAAAAACTGTTTTTT
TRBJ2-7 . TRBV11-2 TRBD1 CASTGWGQGEAEQYF TGTGCCAGCACCGGATGGGGACAGGGGGAGGCTGAGCAGTACTTC
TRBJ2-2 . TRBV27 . CASSSWNTGELFF TGTGCCAGCAGTTCCTGGAACACCGGGGAGCTGTTTTTT
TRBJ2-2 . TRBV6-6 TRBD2 CASSVGLAGGPGELFF TGTGCCAGCAGTGTCGGACTAGCGGGAGGCCCCGGGGAGCTGTTTTTT
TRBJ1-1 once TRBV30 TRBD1 CAWSTGATEAFF TGTGCCTGGTCCACAGGGGCTACTGAAGCTTTCTTT
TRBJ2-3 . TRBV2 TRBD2 CARGTSGTDTQYF TGTGCCAGGGGGACTAGCGGAACAGATACGCAGTATTTT
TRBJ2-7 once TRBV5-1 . CASSLVLAQYDEQYF TGCGCCAGCAGCTTGGTCCTAGCCCAATACGACGAGCAGTACTTC
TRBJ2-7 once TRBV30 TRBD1 CAWRQGDDEQYF TGTGCCTGGAGGCAGGGGGACGACGAGCAGTACTTC
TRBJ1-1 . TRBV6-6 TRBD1 CATKGQGKAFF TGTGCCACCAAGGGACAGGGAAAAGCTTTCTTT
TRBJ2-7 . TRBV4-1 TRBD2 CASSHVPSGSNEQYF TGCGCCAGCAGCCATGTACCTAGCGGGAGCAACGAGCAGTACTTC
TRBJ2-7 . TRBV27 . CASSPRRKGYDWEQYF TGTGCCAGCAGTCCCCGGCGGAAGGGGTACGATTGGGAGCAGTACTTC